This TCR beta chain was obtained from a study of blood T cell repertoires in COVID-19. The wider study: The study drew acute and convalescent COVID-19 samples from the United States, Italy and Spain.

The germline CDR1 and CDR2 sequences are SGHRS and YFSETQ. The CDR3 loop spans 15 amino acids. The junction had 13 bases not matched to a gene; V was cut back by 0 bases and J by 12 bases. Produced via immunoSEQ multiplex PCR; TCRdb's table is partial and in-frame only. This table has about 250,000 clones, 86% appearing once. This rearrangement joins TRBV5-1 to TRBJ1-2, with 8 bases that match TRBD1. The receptor's source is a woman in her sixties who had recovered from COVID-19. The sequenced material came from peripheral blood. DNA for the CDR3: TGCGCCAGCAGCTTGGCAGGGGGCCTTCCTTTTGGGGACACCTTC. This sequence encodes CASSLAGGLPFGDTF.